This TCR beta chain is from a study of T cells after somatic rescue of genetic block. Data came from immunoSEQ multiplex PCR; TCRdb stores just in-frame clones and leaves some out. The table shows 95,000 to 120,000 clones, with just over 90% occurring only once. With 5 bases clipped from V and 4 bases from J, the junction kept 1 base outside the gene matches. Germline values: CDR1 GTSNPN, CDR2 SVGIG (reference sequence). CDR3 length: 11 residues. This rearrangement joins TRBV30 to TRBJ1-2; 7 nucleotides agree with TRBD1. The material sequenced was peripheral blood mononuclear cells (PBMCs). The TCR comes from a woman in her late teens or twenties. In DNA, the CDR3 is TGTGCCTGGCGGGACAGCTATGGCTACACCTTC. Translation: CAWRDSYGYTF.